These T cell receptor beta chains were read from a single sample in a study of cytomegalovirus exposure and HLA in healthy donors. The table came from immunoSEQ multiplex PCR; TCRdb's copy has only in-frame clones and leaves some out. This table has 250,000 to 400,000 clones, roughly 88% appearing once. Sequenced sample: PBMCs. These receptors all come from a man younger than 45 in good health and CMV-seronegative. CDR3s include the opening cysteine and the closing phenylalanine or tryptophan. The order of the fields is D gene, J gene, V gene, clone size, CDR3 protein, CDR3 DNA. The D gene is left open where the match is weak. A row's size may be missing; if present it is once, few, many or a size class.

>TRBD2|TRBJ2-7|TRBV6-1|-
CASSEMTGGYEQYF
TGTGCCAGCAGTGAAATGACGGGGGGCTACGAGCAGTACTTC
>-|TRBJ1-2|TRBV4-3|-
CASSQGRVRYGYTF
TGCGCCAGCAGCCAAGGTCGGGTACGGTATGGCTACACCTTC
>-|TRBJ2-7|TRBV5-1|-
CASSLVESEQYF
TGCGCCAGCAGCTTGGTGGAGTCCGAGCAGTACTTC
>TRBD1|TRBJ1-2|TRBV6-5|-
CASSPDRVYGYTF
TGTGCCAGCAGTCCTGACAGGGTTTATGGCTACACCTTC
>-|TRBJ2-2|TRBV6-6|-
CASSYPLTGTVGELFF
TGTGCCAGCAGTTACCCGCTGACAGGGACTGTCGGGGAGCTGTTTTTT
>-|TRBJ1-2|TRBV6-1|-
CASSEQTRTAGRRAYDGYTF
TGTGCCAGCAGTGAGCAAACACGGACAGCGGGGAGAAGGGCCTATGACGGCTACACCTTC
>TRBD1|TRBJ1-2|TRBV5-1|-
CASSPGTGTGILSNYGYTF
TGCGCCAGCAGCCCGGGAACCGGGACAGGGATCCTTTCTAACTATGGCTACACCTTC
>TRBD2|TRBJ2-1|TRBV25-1|-
CASSVLAGGGYNEQFF
TGTGCCAGCAGTGTCCTAGCGGGGGGGGGCTACAATGAGCAGTTCTTC
>TRBD1|TRBJ2-7|TRBV10-3|-
CAISVQGSDVGEQYF
TGTGCCATCAGTGTACAGGGGTCGGACGTGGGAGAGCAGTACTTC
>TRBD2|TRBJ2-7|TRBV2|once
CASRGGPYEQYF
TGTGCCAGCAGGGGAGGGCCCTACGAGCAGTACTTC
>TRBD1|TRBJ2-6|TRBV5-4|-
CASSLGQGLSGANVLTF
TGTGCCAGCAGCTTGGGACAGGGCCTCTCTGGGGCCAACGTCCTGACTTTC
>TRBD1|TRBJ1-5|TRBV6-1|once
CASTKDRGNQPQHF
TGTGCCAGCACCAAAGACAGGGGCAATCAGCCCCAGCATTTT
>-|TRBJ2-6|TRBV7-6|-
CASSLAYREGAGANVLTF
TGTGCCAGCAGCTTAGCGTACAGGGAGGGGGCTGGGGCCAACGTCCTGACTTTC
>TRBD1|TRBJ1-1|TRBV6-5|-
CASSYRDRITEAFF
TGTGCCAGCAGTTACCGGGACAGGATCACTGAAGCTTTCTTT
>-|TRBJ1-2|TRBV18|-
CASSPGAQENGYTF
TGTGCCAGCTCACCGGGGGCACAGGAGAATGGCTACACCTTC
>-|TRBJ2-4|TRBV6-6|-
CASAGSENIQYF
TGTGCCAGCGCGGGCAGCGAAAACATTCAGTACTTC
>-|TRBJ1-1|TRBV11-2|-
CASSWGEENTEAFF
TGTGCCAGCAGCTGGGGAGAGGAAAACACTGAAGCTTTCTTT
>TRBD1|TRBJ2-1|TRBV5-1|once
CASSLGDRSYNEQFF
TGCGCCAGCAGCTTGGGGGACAGATCCTACAATGAGCAGTTCTTC
>TRBD1|TRBJ1-2|TRBV6-1|-
CASSVTGISGYTF
TGTGCCAGCAGTGTGACAGGGATAAGTGGCTACACCTTC
>-|TRBJ2-7|TRBV5-4|-
CASSLDPRYEQYF
TGTGCCAGCAGCCTGGACCCGAGGTACGAGCAGTACTTC
>-|TRBJ1-5|TRBV5-5|-
CASSSLGIEGNQPQHF
TGTGCCAGCAGCTCCCTTGGCATTGAGGGCAATCAGCCCCAGCATTTT
>-|TRBJ1-6|TRBV2|few
CASSEQFGGLDLHF
TGTGCCAGCAGTGAACAGTTTGGAGGGTTGGACCTCCACTTT
>TRBD1|TRBJ1-1|TRBV18|-
CASSPGTGASLHMNTEAFF
TGTGCCAGCTCACCAGGAACAGGGGCGTCCCTTCACATGAACACTGAAGCTTTCTTT
>TRBD1|TRBJ2-1|TRBV15|-
CATSVTGDYNEQFF
TGTGCCACCAGCGTAACAGGGGACTACAATGAGCAGTTCTTC
>TRBD2|TRBJ2-3|TRBV10-3|-
CAIAFSGDDTDTQYF
TGTGCCATCGCTTTTAGCGGGGACGACACAGATACGCAGTATTTT
>-|TRBJ2-7|TRBV5-6|-
CASSVDGSYEQYF
TGTGCCAGCAGCGTGGACGGTTCCTACGAGCAGTACTTC
>-|TRBJ1-3|TRBV6-5|-
CASSYKGASSGNTIYF
TGTGCCAGCAGTTACAAAGGGGCCTCCTCTGGAAACACCATATATTTT
>TRBD1|TRBJ1-6|TRBV28|-
CASSFPARGPNSPLHF
TGTGCCAGCAGTTTCCCAGCCAGGGGGCCAAATTCACCCCTCCACTTT
>TRBD1|TRBJ1-4|TRBV5-8|-
CASSLAQGAIMGTNEKLFF
TGTGCCAGCAGTTTAGCCCAGGGGGCGATTATGGGAACTAATGAAAAACTGTTTTTT
>-|TRBJ2-7|TRBV6-6|-
CASSYTGSVYEQYF
TGTGCCAGCAGTTACACAGGGTCGGTCTACGAGCAGTACTTC
>TRBD1|TRBJ2-7|TRBV15|-
CATSRTGTAITYEQYF
TGTGCCACCAGCAGGACCGGGACAGCGATAACCTACGAGCAGTACTTC
>-|TRBJ2-3|TRBV13|-
CASSLVGASTDTQYF
TGTGCCAGCAGCTTAGTTGGGGCAAGCACAGATACGCAGTATTTT
>-|TRBJ2-6|TRBV4-3|-
CASSQEPGSGANVLTF
TGCGCCAGCAGCCAAGAACCCGGGTCTGGGGCCAACGTCCTGACTTTC
>-|TRBJ2-5|TRBV5-1|-
CASSWSGAEQETQYF
TGCGCCAGCAGCTGGAGTGGCGCCGAACAAGAGACCCAGTACTTC
>-|TRBJ1-1|TRBV4-1|-
CASSRDSRGTAGGTEAFF
TGCGCCAGCAGCCGAGATTCGAGGGGGACGGCGGGTGGCACTGAAGCTTTCTTT
>-|TRBJ1-2|TRBV19|-
CASSSTPGSVYGYTF
TGTGCCAGTAGTTCGACCCCAGGGTCGGTCTATGGCTACACCTTC
>TRBD1|TRBJ2-7|TRBV6-1|-
CASTVGTGNYEQYF
TGTGCCAGCACGGTCGGGACAGGGAACTACGAGCAGTACTTC
>-|TRBJ1-4|TRBV15|-
CATSTVGAGEKLFF
TGTGCCACCAGCACGGTGGGAGCGGGGGAAAAACTGTTTTTT
>-|TRBJ2-1|TRBV6-5|-
CASRTGINEQFF
TGTGCCAGCAGGACGGGGATCAATGAGCAGTTCTTC
>-|TRBJ2-5|TRBV7-8|-
CASSSEERGAGETQYF
TGTGCCAGCAGCTCAGAGGAACGGGGGGCAGGGGAGACCCAGTACTTC
>-|TRBJ1-2|TRBV7-2|-
CASSLSVNYGYTF
TGTGCCAGCAGCTTATCGGTTAACTATGGCTACACCTTC
>-|TRBJ2-5|TRBV5-1|-
CASSGGRKETQYF
TGCGCCAGCAGCGGGGGGAGGAAAGAGACCCAGTACTTC
>-|TRBJ2-2|TRBV11-2|-
CASSQVAATGELFF
TGTGCCAGCAGTCAGGTAGCGGCCACCGGGGAGCTGTTTTTT
>TRBD1|TRBJ2-7|TRBV23-1|-
CASSQSIGQVGYEQYF
TGCGCCAGCAGTCAATCGATAGGACAGGTGGGATACGAGCAGTACTTC
>TRBD2|TRBJ2-1|TRBV9|-
CASSVRRGGRDEQFF
TGTGCCAGCAGCGTAAGGCGGGGGGGCCGAGATGAGCAGTTCTTC
>TRBD1|TRBJ1-5|TRBV4-1|-
CASSSQGEAWPQHF
TGCGCCAGCAGCTCCCAGGGGGAGGCTTGGCCCCAGCATTTT
>-|TRBJ1-5|TRBV7-9|-
CASSLGGDFSNQPQHF
TGTGCCAGCAGCTTAGGAGGCGATTTTAGCAATCAGCCCCAGCATTTT
>-|TRBJ1-1|TRBV27|-
CASSGTGSREAFF
TGTGCCAGCAGTGGCACAGGTTCCCGAGAAGCTTTCTTT
>TRBD2|TRBJ2-7|TRBV9|-
CASSVGLAEAYEQYF
TGTGCCAGCAGCGTAGGGCTAGCGGAGGCCTACGAGCAGTACTTC
>TRBD1|TRBJ2-4|TRBV12-5|-
CASGWTGTSNIQYF
TGTGCTAGTGGTTGGACAGGGACTTCAAACATTCAGTACTTC
>-|TRBJ1-6|TRBV19|-
CASSIVNYENSPLHF
TGTGCCAGTAGTATCGTGAATTATGAGAATTCACCCCTCCACTTT
>-|TRBJ2-7|TRBV19|-
CASSIDSSYEQYF
TGTGCCAGTAGTATCGACAGTTCCTACGAGCAGTACTTC
>-|TRBJ2-5|TRBV11-2|-
CASKPTLQETQYF
TGTGCCAGCAAACCGACTTTACAAGAGACCCAGTACTTC
>-|TRBJ2-7|TRBV2|few
CASSGPGDLGWCF
TGTGCCAGCAGTGGTCCGGGTGACTTAGGTTGGTGCTTC
>TRBD1|TRBJ1-2|TRBV7-9|-
CASSRQGYGYTF
TGTGCCAGCAGCCGACAGGGGTATGGCTACACCTTC
>TRBD1|TRBJ1-4|TRBV7-2|once
CASSQPTGGNEKLFF
TGTGCCAGCAGCCAACCGACAGGGGGGAATGAAAAACTGTTTTTT
>-|TRBJ1-1|TRBV29-1|few
CSVEDGLMDYTEAFF
TGCAGCGTTGAAGATGGACTGATGGACTACACTGAAGCTTTCTTT
>TRBD1|TRBJ2-7|TRBV6-6|-
CASSSQDRMTYEQYF
TGTGCCAGCAGTTCCCAGGACAGGATGACCTACGAGCAGTACTTC
>-|TRBJ1-5|TRBV6-4|-
CASSDTHGNQPQHF
TGTGCCAGCAGTGACACACACGGGAATCAGCCCCAGCATTTT
>-|TRBJ1-1|TRBV5-8|-
CASGHRNTEAFF
TGTGCCAGCGGACACCGGAACACTGAAGCTTTCTTT